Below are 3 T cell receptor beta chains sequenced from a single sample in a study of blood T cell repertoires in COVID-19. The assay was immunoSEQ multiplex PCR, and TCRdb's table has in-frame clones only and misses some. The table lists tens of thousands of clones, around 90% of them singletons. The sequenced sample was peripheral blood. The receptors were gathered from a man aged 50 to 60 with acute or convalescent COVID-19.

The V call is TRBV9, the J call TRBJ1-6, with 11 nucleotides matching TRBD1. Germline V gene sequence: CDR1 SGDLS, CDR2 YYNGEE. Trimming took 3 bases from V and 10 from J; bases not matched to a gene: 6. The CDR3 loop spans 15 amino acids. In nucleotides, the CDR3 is TGTGCCAGCAGCGAGGGGGGACAGGGGGAATCACCCCTCCACTTT. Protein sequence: CASSEGGQGESPLHF.

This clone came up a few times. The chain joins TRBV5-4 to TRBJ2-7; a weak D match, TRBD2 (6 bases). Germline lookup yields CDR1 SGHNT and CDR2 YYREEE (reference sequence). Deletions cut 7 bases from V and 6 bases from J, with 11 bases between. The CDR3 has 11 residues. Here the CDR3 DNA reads TGTGCCAGCTCGGAGGGTAGCGAGCAGTACTTC. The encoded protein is CASSEGSEQYF.

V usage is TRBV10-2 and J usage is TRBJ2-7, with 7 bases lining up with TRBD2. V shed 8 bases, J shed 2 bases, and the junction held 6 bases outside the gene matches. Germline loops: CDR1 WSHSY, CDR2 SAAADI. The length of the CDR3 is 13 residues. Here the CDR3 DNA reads TGCGCCAGCTGGGTGGGAGGGACCTACGAGCAGTACTTC. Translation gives CASWVGGTYEQYF.